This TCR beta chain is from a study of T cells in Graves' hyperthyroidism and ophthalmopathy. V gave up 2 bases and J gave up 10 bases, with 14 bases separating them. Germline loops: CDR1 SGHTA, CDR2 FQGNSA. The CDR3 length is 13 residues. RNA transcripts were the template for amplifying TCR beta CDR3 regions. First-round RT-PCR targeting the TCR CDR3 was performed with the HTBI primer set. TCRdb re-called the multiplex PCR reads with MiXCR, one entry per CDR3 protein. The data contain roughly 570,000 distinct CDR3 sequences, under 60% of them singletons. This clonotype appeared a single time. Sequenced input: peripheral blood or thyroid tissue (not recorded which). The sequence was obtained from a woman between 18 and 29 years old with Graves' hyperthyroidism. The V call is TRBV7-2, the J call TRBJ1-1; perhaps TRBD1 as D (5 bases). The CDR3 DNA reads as TGTGCCAGCAGCTTATGGTCGGGAAGGGGAGCTTTCTTT. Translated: CASSLWSGRGAFF.